These 9 T cell receptor beta chains came from one sample sequenced in a study of blood T cell repertoires in COVID-19. Using immunoSEQ multiplex PCR, the repertoire was profiled, and TCRdb retains in-frame clones only, with some absent. The sample has 110,000 or so clones, around three quarters seen once. The source material was peripheral blood. Receptor source: a man in his sixties or seventies with acute or convalescent COVID-19.

This clone came up once. The chain combines TRBV5-1 with TRBJ2-2; D is possibly TRBD1 (5 bases). Germline CDR1 is SGHRS and CDR2 is YFSETQ. Trimming took off 4 bases at V and 5 bases at J, with 12 bases between the two ends. The CDR3 loop spans 14 amino acids. This chain's CDR3 is CASSMIPGTGELFF. The CDR3 nucleotides are TGCGCCAGCAGCATGATCCCAGGGACCGGGGAGCTGTTTTTT.

Concerning this clone itself: At one end the junction does not follow the germline gene, possibly because of a read error. This chain joins TRBV3-1 (or the pseudogene TRBV3-2) and TRBJ1-1, with 7 nucleotides matching TRBD1. The V gene's germline CDR1 is LGHDT and CDR2 YNNKEL (reference sequence). CDR3 length: 12 residues. The CDR3 spells CASSDLGGGARF. Here the CDR3 DNA reads TGTGCCAGCAGCGACTTAGGAGGGGGCGCGAGGTTT.

This chain links TRBV5-5 with TRBJ2-3; tentatively, D is TRBD1 (5 bases). The CDR3 spans 14 residues. CDR1 is SGHKS and CDR2 is YYEKEE in the germline V gene (reference sequence). V was trimmed by 5 bases and J by 4 bases, leaving 14 bases between them. CDR3 DNA sequence: TGTGCCAGCAGACTGGGGCGGTGGGCAGATACGCAGTATTTT. Encoded protein: CASRLGRWADTQYF. Full variable domain (remainder filled in from reference TRBV5-5 and TRBJ2-3): DAGVTQSPTHLIKTRGQQVTLRCSPISGHKSVSWYQQVLGQGPQFIFQYYEKEERGRGNFPDRFSARQFPNYSSELNVNALLLGDSALYLCASRLGRWADTQYFGPGTRLTVL.

This clone was picked up one time. The chain links TRBV6-5 to TRBJ2-7; 7 positions agree with TRBD2. Per germline, CDR1 MNHEY and CDR2 SVGAGI. The CDR3 runs to 14 residues. V trimming: 7 bases; J trimming: 0 bases; junction bases outside the gene matches: 6. The CDR3 coding sequence is TGTGCCAGCACGCCGGGCGGGAGCTCCTACGAGCAGTACTTC. Translated, it gives CASTPGGSSYEQYF.

In this sample, this clone turned up once. V gene TRBV3-1 (or the pseudogene TRBV3-2) combines with J gene TRBJ1-5; tentative D call: TRBD1 (6 bases). With 4 bases removed from V and 3 bases from J, the gap between germline ends came to 7 bases. The CDR3 runs 13 residues. CDR1 LGHDT and CDR2 YNNKEL come from the germline V gene (reference sequence). The CDR3 coding sequence is TGTGCCAGCAGCCGGGACATCAATCAGCCCCAGCATTTT. It encodes CASSRDINQPQHF.

This chain links TRBV7-9 with TRBJ2-3; 11 bases agree with TRBD2. Trimming took 1 base from V and 8 from J; bases not matched to a gene: 8. The CDR3 is made up of 16 amino acids. CDR1 is SEHNR, CDR2 FQNEAQ, per germline (reference sequence). The CDR3 spells CASSLGASGGPFTQYF. The CDR3 DNA follows: TGTGCCAGCAGCTTAGGGGCTAGCGGGGGGCCGTTTACGCAGTATTTT.

The chain links TRBV4-1 to TRBJ2-3, with TRBD2 as a possible D gene (5 bases). CDR3 length: 14 residues. Germline V lookup: CDR1 MGHRA, CDR2 YSYEKL. V was clipped by 1 base and J by 4 bases, with 9 bases between them. The CDR3 nucleotides read TGCGCCAGCAGCCAAGTCGGGGTTGCAGATACGCAGTATTTT. It codes for CASSQVGVADTQYF.

The CDR3 loop reads CASSLDTGAGNTIYF. CDR3 nucleotides: TGTGCCAGCAGCTTAGATACAGGGGCTGGAAACACCATATATTTT. The chain couples TRBV7-2 to TRBJ1-3; 7 bases agree with TRBD1. V lost 1 base to trimming and J lost 2 bases; unmatched junction nucleotides: 2. Germline V gene data show CDR1 as SGHTA and CDR2 as FQGNSA. This CDR3 region has 15 residues.

The chain recombines TRBV3-1 (or the pseudogene TRBV3-2) with TRBJ2-3, with 8 bases fitting TRBD2. This CDR3 has 18 amino acids. Trimming removed 4 bases from V and 0 bases from J; junction bases left unmatched: 12. Germline V gene sequence: CDR1 LGHDT, CDR2 YNNKEL (reference sequence). The CDR3 is CASSPSNAGGSSTDTQYF. The CDR3 nucleotides read TGTGCCAGCAGCCCATCCAACGCGGGGGGAAGTAGCACAGATACGCAGTATTTT.